This TCR beta chain was retrieved from a study of blood T cell repertoires in COVID-19. J lost 7 bases, V lost 1 base, and 9 bases had no gene match. The germline gives CDR1 SNHLY, CDR2 FYNNEI. CDR3 size: 15 residues. Participant age was about 18 to 95 years, and participants resided in fewer than 25 US areas. In the original workflow: The authors estimated nucleated cell counts from reference gene primer amplification. The data were produced by immunoSEQ multiplex PCR, yet TCRdb's version contains in-frame clones alone and is incomplete. Clone size and V and J calls were adopted from that table, with D and trimming inferred from the DNA. The sample carries around 230,000 clones, about 86% recorded once.

Sequenced: PBMCs or T cells enriched from blood (not recorded which). The chain combines TRBV2 with TRBJ1-1, with TRBD1 identical over 7 bases. This receptor was identified in a woman aged 40-49 years with acute COVID-19. The CDR3 loop reads CASSEEDRGGGEAFF. CDR3 nucleotide sequence: TGTGCCAGCAGTGAAGAGGACAGAGGGGGCGGTGAAGCTTTCTTT. Variable domain in full (rest from reference TRBV2 and TRBJ1-1): EPEVTQTPSHQVTQMGQEVILRCVPISNHLYFYWYRQILGQKVEFLVSFYNNEISEKSEIFDDQFSVERPDGSNFTLKIRSTKLEDSAMYFCASSEEDRGGGEAFFGQGTRLTVV.